This entry lists 10 T cell receptor beta chains sequenced from one sample in a study of cytomegalovirus exposure and HLA in healthy donors. PCR used 60 Vbeta primers and 13 Jbeta primers. The method was immunoSEQ multiplex PCR; TCRdb's version includes in-frame clones alone and lacks a portion of them. Of over 100,000 clones listed, over 75% are singletons. Sequences were obtained from PBMCs. The receptors stem from a man in his thirties or forties in good health and CMV-seronegative.

The rearrangement joins TRBV2 to TRBJ1-5; D gene ambiguous. The CDR3 length is 14 residues. The V and J ends lost 3 bases and 3 bases respectively, with 9 bases between them. The germline CDR1 and CDR2 sequences are SNHLY and FYNNEI. The CDR3 protein is CASSDSGVNQPQHF. The CDR3 bases are TGTGCCAGCAGTGACTCCGGGGTCAATCAGCCCCAGCATTTT.

The rearrangement uses TRBV29-1 and TRBJ1-2; D unresolved. V gave up 3 bases and J gave up 8 bases, with 10 bases separating them. The CDR3 has 11 amino acids. Looked up from germline, CDR1 is SQVTM and CDR2 is ANQGSEA. The CDR3 protein is CSVESRRGYTF. The CDR3 nucleotides read TGCAGCGTTGAGTCGCGGAGAGGCTACACCTTC. Combining the CDR3 with reference TRBV29-1 and TRBJ1-2 gives the whole variable domain SAVISQKPSRDICQRGTSLTIQCQVDSQVTMMFWYRQQPGQSLTLIATANQGSEATYESGFVIDKFPISRPNLTFSTLTVSNMSPEDSSIYLCSVESRRGYTFGSGTRLTVV.

The sample holds one count of this clone. CDR3: CASSTQGGATEKLFF. In DNA, the CDR3 is TGTGCCAGCAGTACGCAGGGAGGGGCAACCGAAAAACTGTTTTTT. The rearrangement uses TRBV7-2 and TRBJ1-4, with D possibly being TRBD1 (5 bases). The V end was cut by 6 bases, the J end by 8 bases, with 19 bases between. Germline V lookup: CDR1 SGHTA, CDR2 FQGNSA. The CDR3 has 15 residues.

The chain has TRBV7-2 and TRBJ1-6; TRBD1 aligns across 11 bases. The CDR3 contains 17 residues. From germline, CDR1 is SGHTA and CDR2 FQGNSA. Unmatched junction bases numbered 9, after V lost 5 bases and J lost 6 bases. The CDR3 loop is CASSPKGQGDSNSPLHF. The CDR3 DNA reads as TGTGCCAGCAGCCCGAAGGGACAGGGGGACAGTAATTCACCCCTCCACTTT.

The chain combines TRBV5-6 with TRBJ2-5; D call uncertain. V was cut by 1 base and J by 1 base, with 11 bases left in between. The length of the CDR3 is 15 residues. Germline values: CDR1 SGHDT, CDR2 YYEEEE. The CDR3 loop reads CASSLPADIQETQYF. CDR3 nucleotide sequence: TGTGCCAGCAGCTTGCCGGCTGACATCCAAGAGACCCAGTACTTC.

V is TRBV10-2 and J is TRBJ2-5, with 8 bases lining up with TRBD2. The CDR3 loop spans 13 amino acids. Per the germline V gene, CDR1 is WSHSY and CDR2 is SAAADI. The trim removed 6 bases at V and 4 bases at J, leaving 4 bases unmatched. The CDR3 coding sequence is TGCGCCAGCAGCGGGGGGGCCACAGAGACCCAGTACTTC. Protein product: CASSGGATETQYF.

The V and J genes are TRBV5-1 and TRBJ2-3; 10 nucleotides agree with TRBD2. The germline gives CDR1 SGHRS, CDR2 YFSETQ. CDR3 length: 16 amino acids. After removal of 4 bases from V and 3 bases from J, the junction contained 8 bases not matched to a gene. The CDR3 DNA reads TGCGCCAGCAGCCGCTCCCTAGCGGGGGTAACAGATACGCAGTATTTT. It codes for CASSRSLAGVTDTQYF.

The rearrangement joins TRBV9 to TRBJ2-3, with 7 bases that match TRBD2. V lost 5 bases to trimming and J lost 2 bases; unmatched junction nucleotides: 2. Germline V gives CDR1 SGDLS, CDR2 YYNGEE. The CDR3 runs 13 residues. CDR3 nucleotide sequence: TGTGCCAGCAGGGGGGGGGACACAGATACGCAGTATTTT. This gives the protein CASRGGDTDTQYF.

The J gene is TRBJ2-1, the V gene TRBV2; TRBD2 matches 13 bases. Unmatched junction bases numbered 2, after V lost 6 bases and J lost 3 bases. The CDR3 sequence is 15 residues long. CDR1 and CDR2 (germline): SNHLY, FYNNEI. CDR3 nucleotides: TGTGCCAGCAGCGGACTAGCGGGGGTCTACAATGAGCAGTTCTTC. It codes for CASSGLAGVYNEQFF. The whole variable domain, remainder taken from reference TRBV2 and TRBJ2-1, is EPEVTQTPSHQVTQMGQEVILRCVPISNHLYFYWYRQILGQKVEFLVSFYNNEISEKSEIFDDQFSVERPDGSNFTLKIRSTKLEDSAMYFCASSGLAGVYNEQFFGPGTRLTVL.

This chain uses TRBV11-2 with TRBJ2-7, with 9 bases matching TRBD1. This CDR3 contains 16 residues. The V and J ends lost 0 bases and 6 bases, in that order; junction bases with no gene match: 9. CDR1 is SGHAT, CDR2 FQNNGV, per germline. For the CDR3, the DNA is TGTGCCAGCAGCTTAGATCGGGGACAGGGTAGGGGCGAGCAGTACTTC. Amino acid sequence: CASSLDRGQGRGEQYF. Variable domain in full (rest from reference TRBV11-2 and TRBJ2-7): EAGVAQSPRYKIIEKRQSVAFWCNPISGHATLYWYQQILGQGPKLLIQFQNNGVVDDSQLPKDRFSAERLKGVDSTLKIQPAKLEDSAVYLCASSLDRGQGRGEQYFGPGTRLTVT.